The 27 T cell receptor beta chains presented below share a single source sample, sequenced in a study of blood T cell repertoires in COVID-19. The method was immunoSEQ multiplex PCR; TCRdb's version includes in-frame clones alone and lacks a portion of them. This table holds about 250,000 clones, around 85% found once. The sequenced sample consisted of peripheral blood. These receptors all come from a human donor with COVID-19, enrolled during active disease. The donor label of this sample is uncertain.

For this clone: The sample holds other DNA sequences that translate to the same CDR3. The rearrangement uses TRBV13 and TRBJ2-5, with 13 nucleotides matching TRBD2. The CDR3 covers 18 residues. From germline, CDR1 is PRHDT and CDR2 FYEKMQ (reference sequence). V gave up 1 base and J gave up 5 bases; unmatched junction bases: 10. The CDR3 sequence: CASSLDRAGTSGMETQYF. The DNA for the CDR3 is TGTGCCAGCAGCTTAGACCGAGCTGGGACTAGCGGGATGGAGACCCAGTACTTC.

V gene TRBV19 combines with J gene TRBJ1-6, with 12 bases that match TRBD1. V was clipped by 5 bases and J by 7 bases; unmatched bases: 0. CDR3 size: 14 residues. Germline CDR1 reads LNHDA; CDR2 reads SQIVND (reference sequence). The CDR3 DNA sequence: TGTGCCAGTAGTGGGACAGGGGGCAATTCACCCCTCCACTTT. Amino acid sequence: CASSGTGGNSPLHF.

CDR3 in amino acids: CAITQGAEGYEQYF. The CDR3 bases are TGTGCCATCACCCAAGGGGCGGAGGGCTACGAGCAGTACTTC. V and J are TRBV10-3 and TRBJ2-7, with D possibly matching TRBD2 (6 bases). Per germline, CDR1 ENHRY and CDR2 SYGVKD. The V gene lost 7 bases and the J gene lost 3 bases, with 16 bases spanning the gap. The CDR3 has 14 amino acids.

The V gene is TRBV28, the J gene TRBJ2-7; TRBD2 is a possible D gene (5 bases). Trimming removed 3 bases from V and 1 base from J, with 10 bases in between. The CDR3 covers 14 residues. Germline V gene sequence: CDR1 MDHEN, CDR2 SYDVKM. The chain's CDR3 is CASSLMGSSYEQYF. The CDR3, as DNA: TGTGCCAGCAGTTTGATGGGGAGTTCCTACGAGCAGTACTTC.

In its sample, this clone was seen once. The rearrangement joins TRBV12-3 or TRBV12-4 to TRBJ1-4; no reliable D call. V lost 10 bases to trimming and J lost 2 bases, with 5 bases between them. The CDR3 totals 11 residues. The CDR3 spells CAISTNEKLFF. In DNA form, the CDR3 reads TGTGCCATATCGACTAATGAAAAACTGTTTTTT.

This clone was picked up one time. The chain employs TRBV5-1 and TRBJ2-1; 12 nucleotides match TRBD2. V gave up 4 bases and J gave up 7 bases; unmatched junction bases: 9. This CDR3 is 16 amino acids long. Germline V lookup: CDR1 SGHRS, CDR2 YFSETQ. The CDR3 loop is CASSPMLAGGGNEQFF. In nucleotides, the CDR3 is TGCGCCAGCAGCCCCATGCTAGCGGGAGGGGGTAATGAGCAGTTCTTC.

The sample holds a few counts of this clone. The genes are TRBV28 and TRBJ2-2; TRBD1 is a possible D gene (6 bases). Between the trimmed V and J ends, which lost 3 bases and 15 bases, there was a span of 23 bases. CDR3 length: 15 residues. The germline V gene has CDR1 MDHEN and CDR2 SYDVKM. The DNA for the CDR3 is TGTGCCAGCAGTTTCCTGCCGGGACAAGGGGGTCAAGTGTTTTTT. Residues: CASSFLPGQGGQVFF.

This chain uses TRBV28 with TRBJ1-5, with D maybe TRBD1 (6 bases). The CDR3 is made up of 13 amino acids. V lost 7 bases to trimming and J lost 5 bases, with 12 bases between them. Looked up from germline, CDR1 is MDHEN and CDR2 is SYDVKM. CDR3 sequence: CASNREFDQPQHF. CDR3 in DNA: TGTGCCAGCAACAGGGAGTTCGATCAGCCCCAGCATTTT.

The CDR3 loop reads CASSLGGVPPYEQYF. Here the CDR3 DNA reads TGTGCCAGCAGCCTAGGCGGAGTGCCTCCCTACGAGCAGTACTTC. This chain links TRBV3-1 (or the pseudogene TRBV3-2) with TRBJ2-7; D gene uncertain. There are 15 residues in the CDR3. The V and J ends lost 4 bases and 2 bases respectively, with 15 bases between them. The germline CDR1 and CDR2 sequences are LGHDT and YNNKEL (reference sequence).

The chain combines TRBV7-9 with TRBJ2-3; the match to TRBD2 covers 15 bases. This CDR3 has 15 residues. V lost 8 bases and J lost 5; bases outside the gene matches: 5. From germline, CDR1 is SEHNR and CDR2 FQNEAQ (reference sequence). The chain's CDR3 is CASGTSGRQGDTQYF. CDR3 bases: TGTGCCAGCGGGACTAGCGGGAGGCAAGGAGATACGCAGTATTTT.

This clone was detected only once. This rearrangement joins TRBV14 to TRBJ2-3; tentative D call: TRBD1 (7 bases). This CDR3 has 16 amino acids. Germline CDR1 SGHDN, CDR2 FVKESK. Trimming removed 4 bases at V and 2 bases at J, with 16 bases between. CDR3 nucleotides: TGTGCCAGCAGCCGGCGGGACAGCCTCCTCACAGATACGCAGTATTTT. This codes for CASSRRDSLLTDTQYF.

The chain joins TRBV4-2 to TRBJ1-5; perhaps TRBD1 as D (6 bases). V shed 1 base and J shed 4 bases, with 11 bases lying between them. Germline CDR1 and CDR2: LGHNA and YNFKEQ. The CDR3 totals 15 residues. The CDR3 region has the DNA TGTGCCAGCAGCCAAGCAGGGGCACGGAATCAGCCCCAGCATTTT. It codes for CASSQAGARNQPQHF.

The chain is built from TRBV28 and TRBJ2-2; possibly TRBD2 for D (5 bases). Looked up from germline, CDR1 is MDHEN and CDR2 is SYDVKM. The V gene lost 6 bases and the J gene lost 4 bases, with 9 bases spanning the gap. The CDR3 has 13 amino acids. In DNA, the CDR3 is TGTGCCAGCAGCGTCGAGGGCACCGGGGAGCTGTTTTTT. Translating gives CASSVEGTGELFF. The whole variable domain, filled in from reference TRBV28 and TRBJ2-2, reads DVKVTQSSRYLVKRTGEKVFLECVQDMDHENMFWYRQDPGLGLRLIYFSYDVKMKEKGDIPEGYSVSREKKERFSLILESASTNQTSMYLCASSVEGTGELFFGEGSRLTVL.

V usage is TRBV9 and J usage is TRBJ1-1; TRBD1 might be the D (6 bases). Germline V gives CDR1 SGDLS, CDR2 YYNGEE. The CDR3 loop spans 13 amino acids. V was pared by 2 bases and J by 3 bases, with 8 bases between. The CDR3: CASSVGTYTEAFF. As DNA, the CDR3 is TGTGCCAGCAGCGTGGGGACATACACTGAAGCTTTCTTT.

This clone was picked up a small number of times. The chain has TRBV6-2 or TRBV6-3 and TRBJ2-7, with 8 bases that match TRBD2. CDR1 MNHEY and CDR2 SVGEGT come from the germline V gene. J was trimmed by 2 bases and V by 0 bases; bases with no gene match: 0. The CDR3 totals 14 residues. The CDR3 bases are TGTGCCAGCAGTTACTCGACTAGCGCCTACGAGCAGTACTTC. As protein: CASSYSTSAYEQYF.

Here the CDR3 DNA reads TGTGCCAGCAGCTGGACTAGCGGGAGTTACGCAGATACGCAGTATTTT. It encodes CASSWTSGSYADTQYF. The chain uses TRBV7-2 and TRBJ2-3; TRBD2 aligns across 13 bases. Germline V gene lookup returns CDR1 SGHTA and CDR2 FQGNSA. V shed 4 bases and J 4 bases; nucleotides not matched to a gene: 5. This CDR3 region has 16 residues.

This rearrangement joins TRBV6-5 to TRBJ1-2; 7 bases line up with TRBD1. This CDR3 comprises 15 residues. Trimming removed 8 bases from V and 6 bases from J; junction bases left unmatched: 15. CDR1 and CDR2 (germline): MNHEY, SVGAGI. The CDR3, as DNA: TGTGCCAGCCAGACGGGACAGTTGGCTTCCGATGGCTACACCTTC. It encodes CASQTGQLASDGYTF.

The chain carries TRBV9 and TRBJ2-2; tentative D call: TRBD1 (5 bases). The CDR3 totals 17 residues. Looked up from germline, CDR1 is SGDLS and CDR2 is YYNGEE. Trimming stripped 5 bases from V and 0 bases from J, with 17 bases between. The CDR3: CASSRAGMVANTGELFF. CDR3 bases: TGTGCCAGCAGTAGAGCAGGGATGGTGGCGAACACCGGGGAGCTGTTTTTT.

The rearrangement links TRBV6-5 to TRBJ1-1; no clear D. V was pared by 4 bases and J by 1 base, with 10 bases between. The germline gives CDR1 MNHEY, CDR2 SVGAGI. There are 14 residues in the CDR3. The CDR3 loop reads CASSFSESNTEAFF. CDR3 bases: TGTGCCAGCAGTTTTTCCGAGTCGAACACTGAAGCTTTCTTT.

CDR3: CASSMSTDTQYF. The DNA of the CDR3 is TGCGCCAGCAGCATGTCCACAGATACGCAGTATTTT. The chain couples TRBV10-1 to TRBJ2-3; no clear D gene. The CDR3 totals 12 residues. CDR1 and CDR2 from the germline V gene are WNHNN and SYGVQD (reference sequence). V was shortened by 6 bases and J by 2 bases, with 6 bases between the two germline ends.

Notes on this clone: At one end the junction does not follow the germline gene, possibly because of a read error. J is TRBJ1-3 and V is TRBV6-1; tentatively, D is TRBD1 (6 bases). There are 13 residues in the CDR3. The germline gives CDR1 MNHNS, CDR2 SASEGT. The CDR3 coding sequence is TGTGCCAGCAGTGAAGGGGTACAGGGACCTCGGAATTTT. Its translation is CASSEGVQGPRNF.

The chain is built from TRBV3-1 (or the pseudogene TRBV3-2) and TRBJ2-3, with D tentatively TRBD2 (5 bases). The V end lost 2 bases, the J end lost 8 bases, and 11 bases lay between the germline ends. CDR1 is LGHDT, CDR2 YNNKEL, per germline (reference sequence). The CDR3 contains 13 residues. CDR3 loop: CASSQKLGSTQYF. The CDR3 DNA reads as TGTGCCAGCAGCCAAAAGCTGGGGAGTACGCAGTATTTT.

This clone was recorded at least ten times. V is TRBV6-1 and J is TRBJ1-4; TRBD1 agrees at 8 bases. The junction had 8 bases not matched to a gene; V was cut back by 3 bases and J by 8 bases. CDR1 is MNHNS and CDR2 is SASEGT in the germline V gene. The CDR3 totals 15 residues. The CDR3 DNA follows: TGTGCCAGCAGTGACCAGACAGGGGAAGGGGAAAAACTGTTTTTT. This gives the protein CASSDQTGEGEKLFF.

In its sample, this clone was seen a few times. The rearrangement uses TRBV16 and TRBJ2-1; D remains unclear. CDR1 is KGHSY and CDR2 is FQNENV in the germline V gene. V was trimmed by 2 bases and J by 3 bases, leaving 14 bases between them. The CDR3 contains 16 residues. CDR3: CASSQLAGDFYNEQFF. The CDR3 nucleotides are TGTGCCAGCAGCCAACTCGCCGGAGACTTCTACAATGAGCAGTTCTTC.

This sequence joins TRBV12-3 or TRBV12-4 and TRBJ1-4; D is possibly TRBD1 (6 bases). CDR3 length: 12 amino acids. The V end lost 8 bases, the J end lost 5 bases, and 9 bases lay between the germline ends. The CDR3 bases are TGTGCCAGCGCCACAGGGAATGAAAAACTGTTTTTT. This translates into CASATGNEKLFF.

The V call is TRBV29-1, the J call TRBJ2-3, with 16 bases aligning to TRBD2. CDR1 and CDR2 from the germline V gene are SQVTM and ANQGSEA. The CDR3 length is 17 residues. Unmatched junction bases numbered 7, after V lost 7 bases and J lost 0 bases. The CDR3, as DNA: TGCAGCGGGCGGGGGACTAGCGGGAGGGAGAGCACAGATACGCAGTATTTT. Translated, it gives CSGRGTSGRESTDTQYF.

The V gene is TRBV19, the J gene TRBJ2-3, with 8 bases aligning to TRBD2. Germline CDR1 is LNHDA and CDR2 is SQIVND (reference sequence). V shed 5 bases, J shed 8 bases, and the junction held 6 bases outside the gene matches. The CDR3 extends over 13 amino acids. Written as DNA, the CDR3 is TGTGCCAGTAGTGCGGGACTAGAGGCTACGCAGTATTTT. It translates to CASSAGLEATQYF.